This entry lists 14 T cell receptor beta chains sequenced from one sample in a study of OX40 agonist ivuxolimab in advanced cancers. Method: immunoSEQ multiplex PCR; TCRdb's copy keeps in-frame clones and lacks some. The sample lists 35,000 or so clones, roughly four fifths occurring once. The sequences come from CD4+ or CD8+ T cells sorted from blood, collected in a trial of the OX40 agonist ivuxolimab. These receptors came from an adult with an advanced solid tumor such as melanoma, head and neck, liver or kidney cancer.

This rearrangement joins TRBV4-1 to TRBJ2-1; D remains ambiguous. This CDR3 comprises 15 residues. Trimming took off 4 bases at V and 2 bases at J, with 12 bases between the two ends. Germline V gives CDR1 MGHRA, CDR2 YSYEKL. CDR3 region: CASSLDPRTYNEQFF. DNA of the CDR3: TGCGCCAGCAGCCTGGACCCTCGAACCTACAATGAGCAGTTCTTC.

The chain has TRBV6-6 and TRBJ1-4, with TRBD1 matching 10 bases. V lost 0 bases and J lost 8; bases outside the gene matches: 3. The germline V gene encodes CDR1 MNHNY and CDR2 SVGAGI (reference sequence). The CDR3 is 15 amino acids. CDR3: CASSYSGQGNEKLFF. In DNA form, the CDR3 reads TGTGCCAGCAGTTACTCGGGACAGGGGAACGAAAAACTGTTTTTT.

The chain employs TRBV5-5 and TRBJ2-5, with D unresolved. The CDR3 totals 12 residues. Germline lookup yields CDR1 SGHKS and CDR2 YYEKEE (reference sequence). Trimming stripped 1 base from V and 4 bases from J, with 5 bases between. The CDR3: CASSLSSETQYF. As DNA, the CDR3 is TGTGCCAGCAGCTTGTCTTCAGAGACCCAGTACTTC.

This sequence joins TRBV18 and TRBJ1-2; 10 bases fit TRBD1. V dropped 4 bases and J dropped 8; count of bases not matched to a gene: 7. The CDR3 is made up of 14 amino acids. CDR1 is KGHSH, CDR2 LQKENI, per germline. The CDR3 coding sequence is TGTGCCAGCTCACTATACCGGGACAGGGGAGGCTACACCTTC. As protein: CASSLYRDRGGYTF.

The rearrangement joins TRBV19 to TRBJ1-5, with TRBD1 identical over 9 bases. From germline, CDR1 is LNHDA and CDR2 SQIVND (reference sequence). The CDR3 length is 15 residues. V was pared by 6 bases and J by 4 bases, with 7 bases of the junction left unmatched. This CDR3 is CASSATGQGNQPQHF. The DNA of the CDR3 is TGTGCCAGTAGCGCAACCGGACAGGGGAATCAGCCCCAGCATTTT.

The CDR3 loop reads CASSARSGRAVGEQYF. CDR3 DNA: TGTGCCAGCAGCGCCCGTAGCGGGAGGGCCGTTGGGGAGCAGTACTTC. The gene calls are TRBV7-2 and TRBJ2-7; 11 nucleotides line up with TRBD2. This CDR3 region has 16 residues. V was pared by 5 bases and J by 7 bases, with 13 bases of the junction left unmatched. The germline gives CDR1 SGHTA, CDR2 FQGNSA.

The chain is built from TRBV9 and TRBJ1-1, with a tentative D call TRBD1 (6 bases). Per germline, CDR1 SGDLS and CDR2 YYNGEE. V lost 4 bases to trimming and J lost 1 base, with 11 bases between them. This CDR3 is built from 14 residues. The CDR3 spells CASSFGQSNTEAFF. For the CDR3, the DNA is TGTGCCAGCAGCTTTGGACAGTCGAACACTGAAGCTTTCTTT.

The CDR3 DNA reads TGCGCCAGCAGCCATTATTTCCTGACACCTCTGGGAAACACCATATATTTT. This sequence encodes CASSHYFLTPLGNTIYF. V gene TRBV4-1 combines with J gene TRBJ1-3; D is uncertain. Germline lookup yields CDR1 MGHRA and CDR2 YSYEKL. The CDR3 is made up of 17 amino acids. Trimming took 3 bases from V and 4 from J, leaving 19 bases between them.

The chain combines TRBV4-1 with TRBJ2-7, with TRBD1 as a possible D gene (5 bases). The CDR3 runs to 15 residues. V was clipped by 0 bases and J by 3 bases, with 12 bases between them. Per germline, CDR1 MGHRA and CDR2 YSYEKL. The CDR3 DNA reads as TGCGCCAGCAGCCAAGAAGGGGCGGACGTCTACGAGCAGTACTTC. As protein: CASSQEGADVYEQYF.

This clone has a handful of counts. The genes are TRBV19 and TRBJ1-3; possibly TRBD1 for D (5 bases). This CDR3 is 14 amino acids long. Germline lookup yields CDR1 LNHDA and CDR2 SQIVND (reference sequence). The germline V and J ends were trimmed by 3 bases and 1 base, with 7 bases remaining between them. The CDR3 nucleotides are TGTGCCAGTAGTATGTGGGGGTCTGGAAACACCATATATTTT. This translates into CASSMWGSGNTIYF.

This clone was seen just once. The chain combines TRBV18 with TRBJ1-5, with TRBD1 as a possible D gene (5 bases). V dropped 3 bases and J dropped 0 bases, with 9 bases sitting between them. There are 15 residues in the CDR3. Germline V CDR1 and CDR2: KGHSH, LQKENI. The chain's CDR3 is CASSPTEYSNQPQHF. For the CDR3, the DNA is TGTGCCAGCTCACCGACAGAATATAGCAATCAGCCCCAGCATTTT.

This chain uses TRBV7-8 with TRBJ2-7; TRBD2 agrees at 12 bases. V shed 4 bases and J 7 bases; nucleotides not matched to a gene: 5. Germline V lookup: CDR1 SGHVS, CDR2 FQNEAQ. The CDR3 totals 14 residues. The CDR3 reads CASSSRTSGVEQYF. The CDR3 DNA is TGTGCCAGCAGCTCCAGGACTAGCGGGGTTGAGCAGTACTTC.

The chain couples TRBV9 to TRBJ2-5, with D possibly matching TRBD2 (6 bases). The CDR3 has 14 amino acids. V was trimmed by 3 bases and J by 4 bases, leaving 13 bases between them. The germline V gene encodes CDR1 SGDLS and CDR2 YYNGEE. The CDR3 DNA reads TGTGCCAGCAGCGCGGATGGGAGGAGAGAGACCCAGTACTTC. As protein: CASSADGRRETQYF.

This clone was detected a few times. The chain couples TRBV14 to TRBJ2-1; D is unclear. Germline-derived CDR1 and CDR2 are SGHDN and FVKESK. The germline V and J ends were trimmed by 1 base and 2 bases, with 15 bases remaining between them. This CDR3 contains 17 residues. CDR3 in amino acids: CASSQGGKGKAYNEQFF. The CDR3 DNA follows: TGTGCCAGCAGCCAAGGCGGAAAAGGGAAGGCCTACAATGAGCAGTTCTTC. Full variable domain (outside the CDR3, taken from reference TRBV14 and TRBJ2-1): EAGVTQFPSHSVIEKGQTVTLRCDPISGHDNLYWYRRVMGKEIKFLLHFVKESKQDESGMPNNRFLAERTGGTYSTLKVQPAELEDSGVYFCASSQGGKGKAYNEQFFGPGTRLTVL.